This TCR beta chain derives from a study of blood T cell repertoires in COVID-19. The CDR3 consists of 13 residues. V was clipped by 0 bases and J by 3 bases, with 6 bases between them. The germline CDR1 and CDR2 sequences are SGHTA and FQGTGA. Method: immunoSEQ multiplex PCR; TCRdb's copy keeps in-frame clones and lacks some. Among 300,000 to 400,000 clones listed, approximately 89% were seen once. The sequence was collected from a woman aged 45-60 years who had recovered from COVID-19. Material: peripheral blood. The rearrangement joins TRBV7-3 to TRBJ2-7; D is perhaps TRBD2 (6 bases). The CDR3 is CASSLTSGYEQYF. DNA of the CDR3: TGTGCCAGCAGCTTAACTAGCGGCTACGAGCAGTACTTC.